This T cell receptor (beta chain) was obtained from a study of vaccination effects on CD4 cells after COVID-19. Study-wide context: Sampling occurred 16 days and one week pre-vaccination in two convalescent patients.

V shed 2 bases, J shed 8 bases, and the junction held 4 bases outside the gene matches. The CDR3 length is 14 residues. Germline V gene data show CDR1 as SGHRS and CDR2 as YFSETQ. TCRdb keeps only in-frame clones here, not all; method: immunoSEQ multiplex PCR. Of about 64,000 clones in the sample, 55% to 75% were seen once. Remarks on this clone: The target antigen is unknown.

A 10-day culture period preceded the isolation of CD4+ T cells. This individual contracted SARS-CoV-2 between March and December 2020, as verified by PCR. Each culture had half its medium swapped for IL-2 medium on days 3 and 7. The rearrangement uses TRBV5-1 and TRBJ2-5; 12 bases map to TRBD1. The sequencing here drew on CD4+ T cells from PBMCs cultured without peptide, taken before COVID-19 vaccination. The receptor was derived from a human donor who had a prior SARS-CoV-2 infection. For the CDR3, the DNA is TGCGCCAGCAGCTTTGCGGGACAGGGGGCTACCCAGTACTTC. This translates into CASSFAGQGATQYF.